Sequencing of this T cell receptor (beta chain) was carried out in a study of T cells after yellow fever vaccination. V lost 0 bases and J lost 10, with 7 bases in between. Germline lookup yields CDR1 LGHDT and CDR2 YNNKEL (reference sequence). This CDR3 has 12 residues. TCRdb re-analysed the 5' RACE reads in MiXCR, keeping a single row per CDR3 protein. The repertoire consists of about 630,000 distinct CDR3 sequences, with roughly 12% occurring once and the leading ten covering under 15%. This clonotype was found a few times. The V call is TRBV3-1, the J call TRBJ2-1, with D uncertain. The input for sequencing was PBMCs, taken on the day of the yellow fever booster vaccination. This TCR derives from a man aged 25 to 40 who received the YFV17D yellow fever vaccine. The CDR3 nucleotides read TGTGCCAGCAGCCAAGAAGTTGGGGAGCAGTTCTTC. Translating gives CASSQEVGEQFF.